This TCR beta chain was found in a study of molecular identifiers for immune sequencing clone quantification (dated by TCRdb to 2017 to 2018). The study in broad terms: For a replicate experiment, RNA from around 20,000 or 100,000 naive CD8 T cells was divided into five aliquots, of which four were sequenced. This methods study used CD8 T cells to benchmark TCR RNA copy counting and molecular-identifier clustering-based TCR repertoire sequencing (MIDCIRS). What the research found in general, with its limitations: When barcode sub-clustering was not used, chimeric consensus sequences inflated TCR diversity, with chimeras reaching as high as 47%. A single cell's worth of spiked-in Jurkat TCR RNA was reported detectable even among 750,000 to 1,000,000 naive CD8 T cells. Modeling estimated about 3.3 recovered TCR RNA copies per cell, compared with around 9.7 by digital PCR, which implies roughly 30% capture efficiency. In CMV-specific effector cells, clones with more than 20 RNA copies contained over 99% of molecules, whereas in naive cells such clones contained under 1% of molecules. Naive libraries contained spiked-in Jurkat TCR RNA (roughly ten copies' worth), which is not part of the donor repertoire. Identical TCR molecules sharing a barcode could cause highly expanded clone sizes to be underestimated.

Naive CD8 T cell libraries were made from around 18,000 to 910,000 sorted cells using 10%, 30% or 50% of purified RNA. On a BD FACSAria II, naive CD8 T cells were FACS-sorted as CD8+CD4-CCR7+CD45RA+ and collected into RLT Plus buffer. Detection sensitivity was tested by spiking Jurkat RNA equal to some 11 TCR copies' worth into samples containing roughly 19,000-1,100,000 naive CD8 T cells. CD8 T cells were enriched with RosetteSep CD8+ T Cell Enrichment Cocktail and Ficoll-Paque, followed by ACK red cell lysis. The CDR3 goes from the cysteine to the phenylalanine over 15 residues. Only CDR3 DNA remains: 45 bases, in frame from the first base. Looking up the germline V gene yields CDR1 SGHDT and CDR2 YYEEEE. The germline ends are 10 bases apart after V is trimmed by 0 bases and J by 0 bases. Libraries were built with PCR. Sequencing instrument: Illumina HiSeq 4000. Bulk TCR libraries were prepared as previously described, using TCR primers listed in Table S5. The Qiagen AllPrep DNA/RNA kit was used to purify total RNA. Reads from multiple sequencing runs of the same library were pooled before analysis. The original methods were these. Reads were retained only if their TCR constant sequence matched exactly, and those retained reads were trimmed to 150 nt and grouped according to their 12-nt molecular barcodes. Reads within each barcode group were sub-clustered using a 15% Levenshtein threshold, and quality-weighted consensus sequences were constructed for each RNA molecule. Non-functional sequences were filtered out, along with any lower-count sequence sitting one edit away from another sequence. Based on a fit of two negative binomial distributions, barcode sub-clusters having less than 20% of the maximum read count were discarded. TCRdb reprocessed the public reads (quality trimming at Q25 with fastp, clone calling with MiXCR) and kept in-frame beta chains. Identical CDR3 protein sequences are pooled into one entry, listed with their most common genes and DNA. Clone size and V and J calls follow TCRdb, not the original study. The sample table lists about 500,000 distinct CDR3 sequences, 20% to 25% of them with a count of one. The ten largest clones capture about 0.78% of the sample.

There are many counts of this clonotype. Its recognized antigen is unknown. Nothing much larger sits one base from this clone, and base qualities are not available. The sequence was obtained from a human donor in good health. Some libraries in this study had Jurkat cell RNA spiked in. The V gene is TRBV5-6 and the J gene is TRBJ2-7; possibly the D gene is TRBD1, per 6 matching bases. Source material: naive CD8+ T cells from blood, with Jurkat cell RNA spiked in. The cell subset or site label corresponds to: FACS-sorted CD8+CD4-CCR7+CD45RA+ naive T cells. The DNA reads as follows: TGTGCCAGCAGCTTGGGACAGGAGCCCTCCTACGAGCAGTACTTC. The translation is CASSLGQEPSYEQYF.